Listed below are T cell receptor beta chains from one sample, sequenced in a study of cytomegalovirus exposure and HLA in healthy donors. Profiling relied on immunoSEQ multiplex PCR, and the TCRdb table lists in-frame clones only, not all of them. The sample has roughly 89,000 clones, 65% to 85% seen once. Sequences were obtained from PBMCs. The origin of the receptors is a man in his late teens or twenties in good health and CMV-seronegative. Each CDR3 is given with its conserved first and last residue. The order of the fields is clone size, D gene, V gene, J gene, CDR3 DNA, CDR3 protein. D genes are given only for firm matches. Rows give clone size only sometimes, using once, few, many, or a class for an expanded clone.

clone_size: few
d_call: NA
v_call: TRBV10-3
j_call: TRBJ1-1
cdr3_nt: TGTGCCATCAATCAGCAGGGAAGCACTGAAGCTTTCTTT
cdr3_aa: CAINQQGSTEAFF

clone_size: NA
d_call: NA
v_call: TRBV7-9
j_call: TRBJ2-5
cdr3_nt: TGTGCCAGCAGCTTTTACACCGAGACCCAGTACTTC
cdr3_aa: CASSFYTETQYF

clone_size: NA
d_call: TRBD1
v_call: TRBV9
j_call: TRBJ1-1
cdr3_nt: TGTGCCAGCAGCCCAGGGGGACAGCTGATGAACACTGAAGCTTTCTTT
cdr3_aa: CASSPGGQLMNTEAFF

clone_size: NA
d_call: TRBD1
v_call: TRBV6-1
j_call: TRBJ1-3
cdr3_nt: TGTGCCAGCTCGAGGGACAGAGGAAACACCATATATTTT
cdr3_aa: CASSRDRGNTIYF

clone_size: NA
d_call: TRBD2
v_call: TRBV4-2
j_call: TRBJ2-2
cdr3_nt: TGTGCCAGCAGCCAAGGGCGGGGGGCCGGGACCGGGGAGCTGTTTTTT
cdr3_aa: CASSQGRGAGTGELFF

clone_size: NA
d_call: NA
v_call: TRBV7-8
j_call: TRBJ1-5
cdr3_nt: TGTGCCAGCAGCTTAGAGCCAGGGTTGGGTCAGCCCCAGCATTTT
cdr3_aa: CASSLEPGLGQPQHF

clone_size: NA
d_call: NA
v_call: TRBV19
j_call: TRBJ1-1
cdr3_nt: TGTGCCAGTAGTCGGTATCCCAACTTGAGGACTGAAGCTTTCTTT
cdr3_aa: CASSRYPNLRTEAFF

clone_size: NA
d_call: TRBD1
v_call: TRBV7-6
j_call: TRBJ2-2
cdr3_nt: TGTGCCAGCAGCTTAGCGACAGGGGTGGACACCGGGGAGCTGTTTTTT
cdr3_aa: CASSLATGVDTGELFF

clone_size: NA
d_call: TRBD1
v_call: TRBV27
j_call: TRBJ2-1
cdr3_nt: TGTGCCAGCAGTTTCGATTTTCGGGACAGGGACTTCAATGAGCAGTTCTTC
cdr3_aa: CASSFDFRDRDFNEQFF

clone_size: few
d_call: TRBD1
v_call: TRBV9
j_call: TRBJ1-2
cdr3_nt: TGTGCCAGCAGAGAGGACAGGGGGCATCGGGGCTACACCTTC
cdr3_aa: CASREDRGHRGYTF

clone_size: NA
d_call: TRBD2
v_call: TRBV25-1
j_call: TRBJ2-1
cdr3_nt: TGTGCCAGCAGTGAATATGAGCGGGGATATTTCTACAATGAGCAGTTCTTC
cdr3_aa: CASSEYERGYFYNEQFF

clone_size: NA
d_call: TRBD2
v_call: TRBV25-1
j_call: TRBJ2-1
cdr3_nt: TGTGCCAGCAGTCTAGCGGGCCTAGCATACAATGAGCAGTTCTTC
cdr3_aa: CASSLAGLAYNEQFF

clone_size: NA
d_call: NA
v_call: TRBV6-6
j_call: TRBJ1-1
cdr3_nt: TGTGCCAGCAGTTACTCGGGGGGCGGGGGGGCTGAAGCTTTCTTT
cdr3_aa: CASSYSGGGGAEAFF

clone_size: NA
d_call: NA
v_call: TRBV9
j_call: TRBJ1-2
cdr3_nt: TGTGCCAGCAGCGTATTAATGGACATCAACTATGGCTACACCTTC
cdr3_aa: CASSVLMDINYGYTF

clone_size: NA
d_call: TRBD2
v_call: TRBV9
j_call: TRBJ2-1
cdr3_nt: TGTGCCAGCAGCCTAGGGACTAGCGGGGACAATGAGCAGTTCTTC
cdr3_aa: CASSLGTSGDNEQFF

clone_size: NA
d_call: NA
v_call: TRBV29-1
j_call: TRBJ2-7
cdr3_nt: TGCAGCGTTGTTTCCGTGACTTATCTAAAATACGAGCAGTACTTC
cdr3_aa: CSVVSVTYLKYEQYF

clone_size: NA
d_call: TRBD1
v_call: TRBV19
j_call: TRBJ1-5
cdr3_nt: TGTGCCAGTATCACACCGGGACAGGGAAATCAGCCCCAGCATTTT
cdr3_aa: CASITPGQGNQPQHF

clone_size: NA
d_call: NA
v_call: TRBV5-1
j_call: TRBJ2-7
cdr3_nt: TGCGCCAGCAGCTTGGGGGGGACTCCCAGGGAGCAGTACTTC
cdr3_aa: CASSLGGTPREQYF

clone_size: NA
d_call: NA
v_call: TRBV14
j_call: TRBJ1-2
cdr3_nt: TGTGCCAGCAGCCTCCCCGGCCAGGTTATCAACTATGGCTACACCTTC
cdr3_aa: CASSLPGQVINYGYTF

clone_size: NA
d_call: NA
v_call: TRBV7-3
j_call: TRBJ1-2
cdr3_nt: TGTGCCAGCAGCTTAGGGGAGGGGGACTATGGCTACACCTTC
cdr3_aa: CASSLGEGDYGYTF

clone_size: few
d_call: TRBD2
v_call: TRBV7-9
j_call: TRBJ2-2
cdr3_nt: TGTGCCAGCAGGCCCCCGGGACTAGCGGGCCTCGGGGAGCTGTTTTTT
cdr3_aa: CASRPPGLAGLGELFF

clone_size: few
d_call: TRBD1
v_call: TRBV19
j_call: TRBJ2-7
cdr3_nt: TGTGCCAGTAGTGCAGGGGGCGTTTACGAGCAGTACTTC
cdr3_aa: CASSAGGVYEQYF

clone_size: NA
d_call: TRBD1
v_call: TRBV6-5
j_call: TRBJ2-5
cdr3_nt: TGTGCCAGCACTACCGGGACAGGGTCCCAAGAGACCCAGTACTTC
cdr3_aa: CASTTGTGSQETQYF

clone_size: few
d_call: NA
v_call: TRBV19
j_call: TRBJ1-5
cdr3_nt: TGTGCCAGTAGCTTCCGAGACATGCTAAATCAGCCCCAGCATTTT
cdr3_aa: CASSFRDMLNQPQHF

clone_size: NA
d_call: NA
v_call: TRBV10-3
j_call: TRBJ1-2
cdr3_nt: TGTGCCATCAGTGAGTCTGCGGGGGACGGTGGCTACACCTTC
cdr3_aa: CAISESAGDGGYTF

clone_size: NA
d_call: TRBD2
v_call: TRBV6-1
j_call: TRBJ2-7
cdr3_nt: TGTGCCTCCGAGCGGGAGAGCTACGAGCAGTACTTC
cdr3_aa: CASERESYEQYF

clone_size: once
d_call: NA
v_call: TRBV18
j_call: TRBJ1-2
cdr3_nt: TGTGCCAGCTCCGTCCGGGACACCGACTATGGCTACACCTTC
cdr3_aa: CASSVRDTDYGYTF

clone_size: NA
d_call: NA
v_call: TRBV30
j_call: TRBJ2-7
cdr3_nt: TGTGCCTGGAGCAGGGGCACCTACGAGCAGTACTTC
cdr3_aa: CAWSRGTYEQYF

clone_size: NA
d_call: NA
v_call: TRBV7-8
j_call: TRBJ2-7
cdr3_nt: TGTGCCAGCAGCTTTGACTTCTCCTACGAGCAGTACTTC
cdr3_aa: CASSFDFSYEQYF

clone_size: few
d_call: NA
v_call: TRBV18
j_call: TRBJ2-7
cdr3_nt: TGTGCCAGCTCCCTTTCGGACTCGTTAGCCGAGCAGTACTTC
cdr3_aa: CASSLSDSLAEQYF

clone_size: NA
d_call: TRBD1
v_call: TRBV2
j_call: TRBJ1-5
cdr3_nt: TGTGCCAGCAGAGCCGGGGGGGGACAGCCCTATCAGCCCCAGCATTTT
cdr3_aa: CASRAGGGQPYQPQHF

clone_size: NA
d_call: NA
v_call: TRBV7-6
j_call: TRBJ1-1
cdr3_nt: TGTGCCAGCATGATGGACACGAGTATTCTAAACACTGAAGCTTTCTTT
cdr3_aa: CASMMDTSILNTEAFF

clone_size: few
d_call: NA
v_call: TRBV7-8
j_call: TRBJ1-4
cdr3_nt: TGTGCCAGCAGCTCACAAAGCGGGTACAGGAACGAAAAACTGTTTTTT
cdr3_aa: CASSSQSGYRNEKLFF

clone_size: NA
d_call: NA
v_call: TRBV18
j_call: TRBJ1-4
cdr3_nt: TGTGCCAGCTCACCAGGTGCCAGGGTCCGAGAAAAACTGTTTTTT
cdr3_aa: CASSPGARVREKLFF

clone_size: NA
d_call: TRBD1
v_call: TRBV28
j_call: TRBJ2-2
cdr3_nt: TGTGCCAGCACCAAACGACAGGGCTCCACCGGGGAGCTGTTTTTT
cdr3_aa: CASTKRQGSTGELFF

clone_size: NA
d_call: NA
v_call: TRBV7-9
j_call: TRBJ2-7
cdr3_nt: TGTTCCAGCAGCTCGGGACTGCGGGTTACCTACGAGCAGTACTTC
cdr3_aa: CSSSSGLRVTYEQYF

clone_size: NA
d_call: TRBD1
v_call: TRBV7-2
j_call: TRBJ1-5
cdr3_nt: TGTGCCAGCAGCCCCCGGACAGGGAACAATCAGCCCCAGCATTTT
cdr3_aa: CASSPRTGNNQPQHF

clone_size: few
d_call: TRBD2
v_call: TRBV19
j_call: TRBJ2-3
cdr3_nt: TGTGCCAGTAGTACACAGGCGGGGGTAGATACGCAGTATTTT
cdr3_aa: CASSTQAGVDTQYF

clone_size: once
d_call: TRBD1
v_call: TRBV9
j_call: TRBJ2-5
cdr3_nt: TGTGCCAGCAGCGTAGGATTGCCGGGACAGGGGCAAGAGACCCAGTACTTC
cdr3_aa: CASSVGLPGQGQETQYF

clone_size: NA
d_call: NA
v_call: TRBV19
j_call: TRBJ2-7
cdr3_nt: TGTGCCAGTAGTGTTACAGGGTCCCACGAGCAGTACTTC
cdr3_aa: CASSVTGSHEQYF

clone_size: NA
d_call: TRBD1
v_call: TRBV6-5
j_call: TRBJ1-1
cdr3_nt: TGTGCCAGCATCAAAGGAGGGACAGTGAACACTGAAGCTTTCTTT
cdr3_aa: CASIKGGTVNTEAFF

clone_size: NA
d_call: TRBD2
v_call: TRBV7-3
j_call: TRBJ2-2
cdr3_nt: TGTGCCAGCAGCTCCCAAAATCAAGCGGGGACCGGGGAGCTGTTTTTT
cdr3_aa: CASSSQNQAGTGELFF